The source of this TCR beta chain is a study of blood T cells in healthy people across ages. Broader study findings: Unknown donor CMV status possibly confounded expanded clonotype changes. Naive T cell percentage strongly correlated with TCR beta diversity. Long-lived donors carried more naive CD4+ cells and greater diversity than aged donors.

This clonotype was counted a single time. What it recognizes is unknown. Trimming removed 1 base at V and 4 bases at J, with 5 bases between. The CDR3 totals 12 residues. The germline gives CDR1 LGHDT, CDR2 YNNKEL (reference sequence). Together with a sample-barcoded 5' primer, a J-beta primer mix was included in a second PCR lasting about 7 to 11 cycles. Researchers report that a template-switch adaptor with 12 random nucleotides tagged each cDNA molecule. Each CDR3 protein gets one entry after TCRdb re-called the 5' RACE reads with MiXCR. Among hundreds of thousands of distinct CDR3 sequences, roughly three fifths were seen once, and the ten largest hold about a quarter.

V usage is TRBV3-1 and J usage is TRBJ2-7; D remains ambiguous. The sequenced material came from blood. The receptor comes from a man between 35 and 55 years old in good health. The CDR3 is CASSQATYEQYF. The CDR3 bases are TGTGCCAGCAGCCAAGCCACATACGAGCAGTACTTC.